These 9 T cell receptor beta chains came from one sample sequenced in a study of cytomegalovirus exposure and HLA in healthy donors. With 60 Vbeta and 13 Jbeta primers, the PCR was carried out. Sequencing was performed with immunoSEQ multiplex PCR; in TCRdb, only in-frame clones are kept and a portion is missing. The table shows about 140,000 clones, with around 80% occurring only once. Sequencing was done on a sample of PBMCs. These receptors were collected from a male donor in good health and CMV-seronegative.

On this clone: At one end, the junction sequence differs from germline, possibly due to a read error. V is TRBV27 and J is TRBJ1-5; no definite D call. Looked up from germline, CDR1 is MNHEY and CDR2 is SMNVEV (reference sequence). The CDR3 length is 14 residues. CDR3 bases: TGTGCCGGCAGTTCTGAGGGCCCGTTCGTCACCCAGCATTTT. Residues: CAGSSEGPFVTQHF.

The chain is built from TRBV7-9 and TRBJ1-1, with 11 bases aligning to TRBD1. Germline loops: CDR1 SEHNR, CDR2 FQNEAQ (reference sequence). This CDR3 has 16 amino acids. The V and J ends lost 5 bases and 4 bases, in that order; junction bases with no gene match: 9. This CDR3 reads CASSDPGQGGGTEAFF. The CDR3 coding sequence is TGTGCCAGCAGCGATCCGGGACAGGGGGGAGGCACTGAAGCTTTCTTT.

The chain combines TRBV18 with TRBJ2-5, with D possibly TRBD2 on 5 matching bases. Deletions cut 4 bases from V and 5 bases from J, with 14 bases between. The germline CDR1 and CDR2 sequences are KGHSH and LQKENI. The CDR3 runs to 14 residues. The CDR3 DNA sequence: TGTGCCAGCTCACGGGAGCTTCGGGGTGAGACCCAGTACTTC. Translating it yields CASSRELRGETQYF.

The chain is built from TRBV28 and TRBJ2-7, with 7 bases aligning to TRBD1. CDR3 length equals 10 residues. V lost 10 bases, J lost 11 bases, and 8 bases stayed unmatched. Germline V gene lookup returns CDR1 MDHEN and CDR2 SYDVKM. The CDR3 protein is CATEGQRKYF. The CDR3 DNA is TGTGCCACCGAGGGACAGAGAAAGTACTTC.

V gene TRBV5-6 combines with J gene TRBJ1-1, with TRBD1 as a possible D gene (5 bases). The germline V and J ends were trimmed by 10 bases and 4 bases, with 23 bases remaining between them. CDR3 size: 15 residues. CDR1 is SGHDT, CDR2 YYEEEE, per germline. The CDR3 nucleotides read TGTGCCTCAAAGCGGGGCGCAGGGTCGGGCACTGAAGCTTTCTTT. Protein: CASKRGAGSGTEAFF.

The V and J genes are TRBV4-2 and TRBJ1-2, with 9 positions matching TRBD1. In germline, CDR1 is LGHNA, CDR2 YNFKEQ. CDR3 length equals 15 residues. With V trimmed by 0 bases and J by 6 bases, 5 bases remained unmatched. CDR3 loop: CASSQEGQGGDGYTF. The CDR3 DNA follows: TGTGCCAGCAGCCAAGAGGGACAGGGAGGAGATGGCTACACCTTC.

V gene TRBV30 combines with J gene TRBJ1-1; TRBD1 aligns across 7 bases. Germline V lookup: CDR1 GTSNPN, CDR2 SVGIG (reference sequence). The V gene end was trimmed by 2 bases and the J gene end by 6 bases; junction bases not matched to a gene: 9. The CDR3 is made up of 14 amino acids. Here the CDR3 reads CAWSRDSFKPEAFF. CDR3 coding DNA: TGTGCCTGGAGTCGGGACAGCTTTAAACCTGAAGCTTTCTTT.

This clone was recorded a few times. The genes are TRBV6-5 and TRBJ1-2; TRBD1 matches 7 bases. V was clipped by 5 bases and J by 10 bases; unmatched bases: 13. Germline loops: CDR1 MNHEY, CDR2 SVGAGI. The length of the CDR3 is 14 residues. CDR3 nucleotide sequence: TGTGCCAGCAGTCCCGGGGGACAGCTCTTAGACTACACCTTC. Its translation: CASSPGGQLLDYTF.

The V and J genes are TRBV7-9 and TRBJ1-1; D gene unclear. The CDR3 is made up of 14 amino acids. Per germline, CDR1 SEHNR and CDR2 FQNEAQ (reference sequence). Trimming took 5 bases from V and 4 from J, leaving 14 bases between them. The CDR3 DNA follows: TGTGCCAGCAGCCCCGTTTTCGTCTCCACTGAAGCTTTCTTT. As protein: CASSPVFVSTEAFF.